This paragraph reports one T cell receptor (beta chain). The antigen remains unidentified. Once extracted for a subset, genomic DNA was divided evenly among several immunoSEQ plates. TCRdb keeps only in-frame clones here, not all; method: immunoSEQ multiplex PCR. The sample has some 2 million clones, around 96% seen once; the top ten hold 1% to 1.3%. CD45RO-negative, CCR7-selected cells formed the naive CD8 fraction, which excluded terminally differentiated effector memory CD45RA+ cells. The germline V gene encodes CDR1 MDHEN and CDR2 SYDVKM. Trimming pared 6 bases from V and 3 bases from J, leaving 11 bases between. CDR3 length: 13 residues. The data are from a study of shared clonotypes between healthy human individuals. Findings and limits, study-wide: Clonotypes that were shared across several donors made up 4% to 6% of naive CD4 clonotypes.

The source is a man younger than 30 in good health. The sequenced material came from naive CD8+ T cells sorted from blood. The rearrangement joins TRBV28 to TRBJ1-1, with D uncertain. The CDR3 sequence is CASRLIGYTEAFF. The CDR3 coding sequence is TGTGCCAGCAGGCTAATAGGGTACACTGAAGCTTTCTTT.